This TCR beta chain came from a study of shared clonotypes between healthy human individuals. Overall study context: Per-donor plates numbered three CD4 naive, three CD4 memory, two CD8 naive and one CD8 memory.

About this clone itself: Antigen unknown.

The study, taken as a whole, reports: There were few donors, and this limited the genetic and exposure-history diversity represented. Donor clonotype sharing was expected to depend on sequencing depth.

Deep-level settings were used for running the assay. Only in-frame clones appear in the TCRdb table, and some are missing; sequencing was by immunoSEQ multiplex PCR. The table lists some 1.4 million clones, approximately 97% of them singletons. The CDR3 loop spans 13 amino acids. The V gene lost 5 bases and the J gene lost 3 bases, with 14 bases spanning the gap. Per germline, CDR1 SQVTM and CDR2 ANQGSEA. The chain uses TRBV29-1 and TRBJ2-7; D is ambiguous. This clonotype was obtained from a man aged 30 to 45 in good health. Sequencing used naive CD4+ T cells sorted from blood. Specified subset: CD45RA+ positively selected. The CDR3, as DNA: TGCAGCGTTCTATTGCCGCCCCTCTACGAGCAGTACTTC. This codes for CSVLLPPLYEQYF.